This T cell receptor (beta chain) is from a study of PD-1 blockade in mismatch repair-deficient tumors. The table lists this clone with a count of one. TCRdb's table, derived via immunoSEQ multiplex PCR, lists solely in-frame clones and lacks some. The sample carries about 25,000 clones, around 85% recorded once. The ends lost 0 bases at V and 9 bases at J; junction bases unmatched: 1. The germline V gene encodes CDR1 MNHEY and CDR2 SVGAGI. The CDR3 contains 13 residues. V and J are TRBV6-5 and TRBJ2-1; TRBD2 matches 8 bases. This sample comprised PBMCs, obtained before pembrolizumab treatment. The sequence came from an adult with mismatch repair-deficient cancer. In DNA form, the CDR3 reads TGTGCCAGCAGTTACTCTAGCGGGACTGAGCAGTTCTTC. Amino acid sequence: CASSYSSGTEQFF.